The 21 T cell receptor beta chains listed next were all sequenced from one sample in a study of T cell repertoires in cytomegalovirus infection. Antigens for these TCRs are unknown. In TCRdb, the reads were re-called with MiXCR into one record per CDR3 protein. The data hold some 900,000 distinct CDR3 sequences, with around a third observed a single time. Sequences were derived from cultured CD8+ T cells from PBMCs, sampled from culture after CMV antigen stimulation. The receptors here all came from a human donor in good health (CMV status not recorded). Some clones in this sample may be carry-over from other donors' samples.

The chain joins TRBV29-1 to TRBJ2-2; the D gene is possibly TRBD1 (6 bases). This CDR3 spans 15 amino acids. Trimming left V 6 bases short and J 4 bases short, with 18 bases between. Germline CDR1 and CDR2: SQVTM and ANQGSEA. The CDR3 nucleotides are TGCAGCGTGGGACAAGACGGGAAGGGCACCGGGGAGCTGTTTTTT. It codes for CSVGQDGKGTGELFF.

The V gene is TRBV7-2, the J gene TRBJ1-3; TRBD1 matches 7 bases. The V gene's germline CDR1 is SGHTA and CDR2 FQGNSA. V lost 3 bases, J lost 0 bases, and 8 bases stayed unmatched. The CDR3 runs to 17 residues. The CDR3 sequence: CASSFPGTVRSGNTIYF. The CDR3 DNA follows: TGTGCCAGCAGCTTCCCCGGGACAGTTCGCTCTGGAAACACCATATATTTT.

The gene calls are TRBV19 and TRBJ2-7; 7 positions match TRBD1. J was trimmed by 2 bases and V by 9 bases; bases with no gene match: 10. CDR1 is LNHDA, CDR2 SQIVND, per germline (reference sequence). The CDR3 contains 14 residues. The CDR3 DNA sequence: TGTGCCAGCAGTCCCGGGACAGACACCTACGAGCAGTACTTC. Amino acids: CASSPGTDTYEQYF.

There are many counts of this clonotype. This chain uses TRBV27 with TRBJ2-5; 11 bases fit TRBD2. V gave up 6 bases and J gave up 5 bases; unmatched junction bases: 5. The CDR3 is 14 amino acids. CDR1 is MNHEY, CDR2 SMNVEV, per germline (reference sequence). This CDR3 reads CASSLAGGPETQYF. The DNA for the CDR3 is TGTGCCAGCAGCTTAGCGGGGGGGCCGGAGACCCAGTACTTC.

This clonotype showed up just a few times. The chain joins TRBV9 to TRBJ2-2; tentatively, D is TRBD1 or TRBD2 (5 bases each). This CDR3 spans 11 amino acids. Deletions cut 8 bases from V and 7 bases from J, with 9 bases between. The germline CDR1 and CDR2 sequences are SGDLS and YYNGEE. The CDR3 spells CASKRGGELFF. The DNA for the CDR3 is TGTGCCAGTAAGAGGGGCGGGGAGCTGTTTTTT.

The chain has TRBV27 and TRBJ2-3; D gene unclear. The length of the CDR3 is 13 residues. V dropped 3 bases and J dropped 3 bases, with 7 bases sitting between them. Looked up from germline, CDR1 is MNHEY and CDR2 is SMNVEV (reference sequence). DNA for the CDR3: TGTGCCAGCAGTTTGAGAAGGACAGATACGCAGTATTTT. It translates to CASSLRRTDTQYF.

This sequence joins TRBV5-1 and TRBJ1-1; TRBD1 aligns across 10 bases. The germline gives CDR1 SGHRS, CDR2 YFSETQ. Unmatched junction bases numbered 5, after V lost 3 bases and J lost 0 bases. The CDR3 is 16 residues long. CDR3 in DNA: TGCGCCAGCAGCTGGGGACAGGGGACTTTGAACACTGAAGCTTTCTTT. It codes for CASSWGQGTLNTEAFF.

V and J are TRBV6-1 and TRBJ2-7, with TRBD1 matching 8 bases. Germline trimming cut 6 bases from V and 0 bases from J; bases unmatched to any gene: 4. This CDR3 contains 14 residues. CDR1 is MNHNS, CDR2 SASEGT, per germline. The CDR3 DNA follows: TGTGCCAGCAGAACAGGGGGTTTCTCCTACGAGCAGTACTTC. This encodes CASRTGGFSYEQYF.

This clonotype appeared many times. V usage is TRBV7-8 and J usage is TRBJ1-2; D perhaps matches TRBD1 (6 bases). CDR1 and CDR2 (germline): SGHVS, FQNEAQ. This CDR3 spans 18 amino acids. V was pared by 6 bases and J by 6 bases, with 29 bases between. This chain's CDR3 is CASSPTVPGEEARDGYTF. CDR3 DNA sequence: TGTGCCAGCAGTCCTACCGTCCCAGGGGAAGAAGCCAGAGATGGCTACACCTTC.

This clonotype was found a few times. The V call is TRBV6-2 or TRBV6-3, the J call TRBJ2-7; D ambiguous. This CDR3 comprises 13 residues. Trimming removed 4 bases from V and 0 bases from J, with 7 bases in between. The V gene's germline CDR1 is MNHEY and CDR2 SVGEGT. CDR3 sequence reads: CASSLSFSYEQYV. The CDR3 DNA reads TGTGCCAGCAGTTTGTCCTTCTCCTACGAGCAGTACGTC.

Concerning this clonotype: This may be a read error: a much more frequent sequence differs by one nucleotide. The J gene is TRBJ1-6, the V gene TRBV7-9; D might be TRBD1 (5 bases). V lost 0 bases, J lost 8 bases, and 11 bases lay in between. The CDR3 loop spans 15 amino acids. CDR1 and CDR2 from the germline V gene are SEHNR and FQNEAQ (reference sequence). CDR3 in amino acids: CASSLAQGYDSPLHF. CDR3 nucleotides: TGTGCCAGCAGCTTAGCCCAGGGATATGATTCACCCCTCCACTTT.

This clonotype was seen a handful of times. The V and J genes are TRBV7-2 and TRBJ2-7, with TRBD2 identical over 7 bases. Looked up from germline, CDR1 is SGHTA and CDR2 is FQGNSA. This CDR3 is built from 13 residues. The junction had 3 bases not matched to a gene; V was cut back by 4 bases and J by 3 bases. CDR3 sequence reads: CASSWGGGYEQYV. The CDR3 nucleotides read TGTGCCAGCAGCTGGGGGGGAGGCTACGAGCAGTACGTC.

The chain has TRBV7-9 and TRBJ2-3; 7 nucleotides align to TRBD2. Losses at the gene ends were 7 bases for V and 6 bases for J; bases not matched to a gene: 10. CDR1 and CDR2 from the germline V gene are SEHNR and FQNEAQ (reference sequence). The CDR3 loop spans 14 amino acids. The CDR3 loop is CASTGRPLEDTQYF. CDR3 DNA sequence: TGTGCCAGCACCGGGAGGCCATTGGAGGATACGCAGTATTTT.

A note on this clonotype: At one end the junction does not follow the germline gene, possibly because of a read error. The gene calls are TRBV20-1 and TRBJ2-2; no clear D. Germline V CDR1 and CDR2: DFQATT, SNEGSKA (reference sequence). The CDR3 extends over 11 amino acids. CDR3 in amino acids: CSARNTGELFF. For the CDR3, the DNA is TGCAGTGCCAGGAACACTGGGGAGCTGTTTTTT.

This clonotype was counted a few times. The chain carries TRBV28 and TRBJ1-1; unclear D gene. This CDR3 is 12 amino acids long. The germline CDR1 and CDR2 sequences are MDHEN and SYDVKM. The CDR3 sequence is CVLQRPNTEAFF. The CDR3 DNA reads as TGTGTCCTACAGAGGCCGAACACTGAAGCTTTCTTT.

About this clonotype: This could be a read error, since a much larger clone is one nucleotide away. The V call is TRBV7-6, the J call TRBJ1-3; D is unclear. The CDR3 contains 12 residues. The V end lost 3 bases, the J end lost 6 bases, and 6 bases lay between the germline ends. The germline gives CDR1 SGHVS, CDR2 FNYEAQ. CDR3 loop: CASSFGENTIYF. The CDR3 nucleotides read TGTGCCAGCAGCTTCGGGGAAAACACCATATATTTT.

This clonotype has only a few counts. The chain joins TRBV12-3 or TRBV12-4 to TRBJ2-7; D might be TRBD2 (7 bases). The CDR3 has 14 residues. The V gene lost 5 bases and the J gene lost 3 bases, with 14 bases spanning the gap. CDR3 region: CASSPEGGFYEQYF. The CDR3 DNA reads TGTGCCAGCAGTCCTGAGGGGGGGTTCTACGAGCAGTACTTC.

This clonotype was observed a handful of times. CDR3 residues: CASIAPGLAGGTGYNEQFF. As DNA, the CDR3 is TGTGCCAGCATCGCCCCCGGACTAGCGGGGGGCACGGGGTACAATGAGCAGTTCTTC. V usage is TRBV7-6 and J usage is TRBJ2-1, with 14 nucleotides matching TRBD2. CDR3 size: 19 residues. Germline V CDR1 and CDR2: SGHVS, FNYEAQ. V lost 7 bases to trimming and J lost 4 bases; unmatched junction nucleotides: 15.

The J gene is TRBJ1-2, the V gene TRBV5-1; D unclear. V gave up 4 bases and J gave up 6 bases, with 19 bases separating them. Germline V gene data show CDR1 as SGHRS and CDR2 as YFSETQ. The CDR3 runs to 15 residues. CDR3 region: CASSPRLSDLDGYTF. For the CDR3, the DNA is TGCGCCAGCAGCCCGCGATTAAGCGACCTCGATGGCTACACCTTC.

This clonotype occurred a few times. The chain combines TRBV12-5 with TRBJ1-1, with D unresolved. The germline V gene has CDR1 LGHNT and CDR2 FRNRAP. The CDR3 extends over 15 amino acids. Trimming pared 4 bases from V and 2 bases from J, leaving 14 bases between. CDR3 residues: CASGWQPGYNTEAFF. CDR3 coding DNA: TGTGCTAGTGGTTGGCAACCGGGCTACAACACTGAAGCTTTCTTT.

The chain carries TRBV6-6 and TRBJ2-1, with 9 bases aligning to TRBD2. This CDR3 is built from 15 residues. Germline-derived CDR1 and CDR2 are MNHNY and SVGAGI (reference sequence). J was trimmed by 8 bases and V by 2 bases; bases with no gene match: 7. The CDR3 DNA reads TGTGCCAGCAGTTACGAGGCGGGGGGGCTCGATGAGCAGTTCTTC. This codes for CASSYEAGGLDEQFF.